A selection of T cell receptor beta chains follows, all from one sample in a study of T cell responses to AZD1222 COVID-19 vaccine. Clones were read by immunoSEQ multiplex PCR, and TCRdb kept only the in-frame ones, dropping some. The table includes 130,000 to 150,000 clones, around 83% detected once. The source was peripheral blood, collected 28 days after the second AZD1222 dose. All receptors come from an adult who received the AZD1222 COVID-19 vaccine. Each CDR3 is given with its conserved first and last residue. Each record gives: V gene, clone size, D gene, J gene, CDR3 protein, CDR3 DNA. D genes are given only for firm matches. Part of the rows lack a size; the others show once, few, many or a class for expanded clones.

v_call: TRBV28; clone_size: once; d_call: .; j_call: TRBJ1-1; cdr3_aa: CASSLSGGRFSRGTEAFF; cdr3_nt: TGTGCCAGCAGTCTCAGCGGGGGGCGGTTCTCTCGGGGCACTGAAGCTTTCTTT
v_call: TRBV10-3; clone_size: .; d_call: TRBD1; j_call: TRBJ2-1; cdr3_aa: CAISPPTGRGNEQFF; cdr3_nt: TGTGCCATCAGCCCCCCGACAGGGCGCGGGAATGAGCAGTTCTTC
v_call: TRBV27; clone_size: .; d_call: .; j_call: TRBJ1-2; cdr3_aa: CASSPTGFQGYTF; cdr3_nt: TGTGCCAGCAGTCCTACAGGGTTTCAGGGCTACACCTTC
v_call: TRBV3-1/TRBV3-2; clone_size: .; d_call: .; j_call: TRBJ2-7; cdr3_aa: CASSQGRYEQYF; cdr3_nt: TGTGCCAGCAGCCAAGGAAGGTACGAGCAGTACTTC
v_call: TRBV19; clone_size: .; d_call: TRBD1; j_call: TRBJ1-3; cdr3_aa: CASTTGAVTGNTIYF; cdr3_nt: TGTGCCAGTACCACAGGGGCGGTAACTGGAAACACCATATATTTT
v_call: TRBV2; clone_size: once; d_call: .; j_call: TRBJ1-1; cdr3_aa: CASNRRGQAFF; cdr3_nt: TGTGCCAGCAATAGACGGGGGCAGGCTTTCTTT
v_call: TRBV30; clone_size: .; d_call: .; j_call: TRBJ1-1; cdr3_aa: CAWSPMPRGEAFF; cdr3_nt: TGTGCCTGGAGTCCCATGCCTCGAGGAGAGGCTTTCTTT
v_call: TRBV18; clone_size: .; d_call: TRBD1; j_call: TRBJ1-1; cdr3_aa: CASSRTGGTEAFF; cdr3_nt: TGTGCCAGCTCACGGACAGGGGGCACTGAAGCTTTCTTT
v_call: TRBV4-2; clone_size: .; d_call: .; j_call: TRBJ2-7; cdr3_aa: CASSQDLAGWGSYEQYF; cdr3_nt: TGTGCCAGCAGCCAAGACCTTGCGGGGTGGGGCTCCTACGAGCAGTACTTC
v_call: TRBV18; clone_size: .; d_call: .; j_call: TRBJ2-7; cdr3_aa: CASSPQVNSYEQYF; cdr3_nt: TGTGCCAGCTCACCCCAGGTTAATTCCTACGAGCAGTACTTC
v_call: TRBV7-9; clone_size: .; d_call: TRBD1; j_call: TRBJ1-2; cdr3_aa: CASSLEQGVGYTF; cdr3_nt: TGTGCCAGCAGCTTAGAACAGGGGGTTGGCTACACCTTC
v_call: TRBV18; clone_size: .; d_call: .; j_call: TRBJ2-1; cdr3_aa: CASSPPGRGGKINEQFF; cdr3_nt: TGTGCCAGCTCACCACCGGGTAGGGGGGGAAAGATTAATGAGCAGTTCTTC
v_call: TRBV3-1/TRBV3-2; clone_size: .; d_call: TRBD2; j_call: TRBJ2-1; cdr3_aa: CASSLQSSGVEQFF; cdr3_nt: TGTGCCAGCAGCCTTCAATCTAGCGGGGTCGAGCAGTTCTTC
v_call: TRBV19; clone_size: .; d_call: TRBD1; j_call: TRBJ1-1; cdr3_aa: CASSPWTGETAFF; cdr3_nt: TGTGCCAGTAGTCCCTGGACAGGGGAAACAGCTTTCTTT
v_call: TRBV2; clone_size: .; d_call: .; j_call: TRBJ2-7; cdr3_aa: CASSYLAYEQYF; cdr3_nt: TGTGCCAGCAGTTACCTAGCCTACGAGCAGTACTTC
v_call: TRBV19; clone_size: .; d_call: .; j_call: TRBJ2-6; cdr3_aa: CASTVGFRSGANVLTF; cdr3_nt: TGTGCCAGTACTGTGGGTTTTCGCTCTGGGGCCAACGTCCTGACTTTC
v_call: TRBV10-3; clone_size: .; d_call: .; j_call: TRBJ1-1; cdr3_aa: CAIRTLMNTEAFF; cdr3_nt: TGTGCCATCAGGACCCTCATGAACACTGAAGCTTTCTTT
v_call: TRBV6-6; clone_size: .; d_call: TRBD1; j_call: TRBJ1-5; cdr3_aa: CASSYGGTVANQPQHF; cdr3_nt: TGTGCCAGCAGTTACGGCGGGACAGTTGCAAATCAGCCCCAGCATTTT
v_call: TRBV6-4; clone_size: once; d_call: .; j_call: TRBJ2-7; cdr3_aa: CASKGTPYEQYF; cdr3_nt: TGTGCCAGCAAAGGGACTCCGTACGAGCAGTACTTC
v_call: TRBV12-3/TRBV12-4; clone_size: .; d_call: .; j_call: TRBJ1-3; cdr3_aa: CASSLYSGNTIYF; cdr3_nt: TGTGCCAGCAGTTTATACTCTGGAAACACCATATATTTT
v_call: TRBV29-1; clone_size: .; d_call: .; j_call: TRBJ2-2; cdr3_aa: CSVVVAPSTTGELFF; cdr3_nt: TGCAGCGTTGTGGTCGCCCCCTCGACCACCGGGGAGCTGTTTTTT
v_call: TRBV19; clone_size: .; d_call: TRBD2; j_call: TRBJ2-1; cdr3_aa: CASSIGLAGGNEQFF; cdr3_nt: TGTGCCAGTAGTATAGGACTAGCGGGTGGAAATGAGCAGTTCTTC
v_call: TRBV7-9; clone_size: once; d_call: TRBD2; j_call: TRBJ2-1; cdr3_aa: CASSSTGTSGRSEQFF; cdr3_nt: TGTGCCAGCAGCTCCACCGGGACTAGCGGTCGGAGTGAGCAGTTCTTC
v_call: TRBV19; clone_size: .; d_call: .; j_call: TRBJ1-2; cdr3_aa: CASSIGGSYGYTF; cdr3_nt: TGTGCCAGTAGTATAGGAGGCAGCTATGGCTACACCTTC
v_call: TRBV4-2; clone_size: .; d_call: TRBD2; j_call: TRBJ2-3; cdr3_aa: CASSRIPSGGASTDTQYF; cdr3_nt: TGTGCCAGCAGCAGAATACCTAGCGGGGGTGCTAGCACAGATACGCAGTATTTT
v_call: TRBV20-1; clone_size: .; d_call: .; j_call: TRBJ2-1; cdr3_aa: CSASSSGSYNEQFF; cdr3_nt: TGCAGTGCTAGTTCCAGCGGGTCCTACAATGAGCAGTTCTTC